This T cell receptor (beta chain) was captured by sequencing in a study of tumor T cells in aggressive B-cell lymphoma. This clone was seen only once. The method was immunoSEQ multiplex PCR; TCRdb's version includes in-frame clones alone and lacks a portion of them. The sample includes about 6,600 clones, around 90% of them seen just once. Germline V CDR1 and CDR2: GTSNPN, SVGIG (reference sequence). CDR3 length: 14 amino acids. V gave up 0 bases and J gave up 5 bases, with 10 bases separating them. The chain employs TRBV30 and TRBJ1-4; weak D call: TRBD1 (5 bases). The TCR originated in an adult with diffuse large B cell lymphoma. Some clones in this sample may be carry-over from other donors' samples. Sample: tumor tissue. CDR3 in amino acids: CAWSVLGVNEKLFF. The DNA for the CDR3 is TGTGCCTGGAGTGTATTAGGGGTAAATGAAAAACTGTTTTTT. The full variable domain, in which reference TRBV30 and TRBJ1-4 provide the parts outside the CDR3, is SQTIHQWPATLVQPVGSPLSLECTVEGTSNPNLYWYRQAAGRGLQLLFYSVGIGQISSEVPQNLSASRPQDRQFILSSKKLLLSDSGFYLCAWSVLGVNEKLFFGSGTQLSVL.